This note documents a single T cell receptor beta chain sequence. This specimen belongs to a study of early T cells in non-severe SARS-CoV-2 infection. Trimming removed 3 bases at V and 0 bases at J, with 9 bases between. The CDR3 has 14 amino acids. MiXCR, run by TCRdb on the 5' RACE reads, gives a single entry per CDR3 protein. This sample has around 94,000 distinct CDR3 sequences, with over 10% found just once. This chain connects TRBV12-3 or TRBV12-4 to TRBJ2-7, with D possibly being TRBD2 (6 bases). Sequencing used whole blood. The sequence was collected from an adult who was a healthcare worker with PCR-confirmed SARS-CoV-2 infection or an uninfected control (not recorded which). CDR3 DNA sequence: TGTGCCAGCAGTTTCTCGGGAGTCTCCTACGAGCAGTACTTC. Protein product: CASSFSGVSYEQYF.